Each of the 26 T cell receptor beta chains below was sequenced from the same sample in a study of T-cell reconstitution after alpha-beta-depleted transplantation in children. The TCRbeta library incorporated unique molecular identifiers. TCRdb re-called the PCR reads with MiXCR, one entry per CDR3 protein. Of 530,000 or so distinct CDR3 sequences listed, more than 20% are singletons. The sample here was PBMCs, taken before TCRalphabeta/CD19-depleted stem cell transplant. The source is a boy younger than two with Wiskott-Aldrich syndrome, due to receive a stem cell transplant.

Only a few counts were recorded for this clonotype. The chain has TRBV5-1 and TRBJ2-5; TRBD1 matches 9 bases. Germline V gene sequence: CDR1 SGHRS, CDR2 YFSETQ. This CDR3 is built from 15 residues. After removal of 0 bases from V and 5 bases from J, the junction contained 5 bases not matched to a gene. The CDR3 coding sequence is TGCGCCAGCAGCTTGGACGACAGGGGGGCGGAGACCCAGTACTTC. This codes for CASSLDDRGAETQYF. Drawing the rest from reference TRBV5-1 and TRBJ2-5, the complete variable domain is KAGVTQTPRYLIKTRGQQVTLSCSPISGHRSVSWYQQTPGQGLQFLFEYFSETQRNKGNFPGRFSGRQFSNSRSEMNVSTLELGDSALYLCASSLDDRGAETQYFGPGTRLLVL.

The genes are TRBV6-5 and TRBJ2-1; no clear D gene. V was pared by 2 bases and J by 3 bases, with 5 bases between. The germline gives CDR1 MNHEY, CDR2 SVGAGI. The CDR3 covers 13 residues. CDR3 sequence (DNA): TGTGCCAGCAGTTACCCTGACTACAATGAGCAGTTCTTC. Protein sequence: CASSYPDYNEQFF.

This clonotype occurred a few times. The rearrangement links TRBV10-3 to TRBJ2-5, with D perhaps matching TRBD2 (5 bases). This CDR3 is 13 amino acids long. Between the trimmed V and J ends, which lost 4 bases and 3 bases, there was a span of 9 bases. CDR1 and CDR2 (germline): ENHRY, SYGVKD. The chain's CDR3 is CAISGGLKETQYF. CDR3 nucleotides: TGTGCCATCAGTGGAGGGTTAAAAGAGACCCAGTACTTC.

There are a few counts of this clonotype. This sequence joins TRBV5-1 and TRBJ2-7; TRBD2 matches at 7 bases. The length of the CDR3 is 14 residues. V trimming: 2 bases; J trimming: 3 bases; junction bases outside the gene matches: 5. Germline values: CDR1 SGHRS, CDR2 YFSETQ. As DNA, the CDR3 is TGCGCCAGCAGCTTACTAGCGATGGTCTACGAGCAGTACTTC. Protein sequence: CASSLLAMVYEQYF.

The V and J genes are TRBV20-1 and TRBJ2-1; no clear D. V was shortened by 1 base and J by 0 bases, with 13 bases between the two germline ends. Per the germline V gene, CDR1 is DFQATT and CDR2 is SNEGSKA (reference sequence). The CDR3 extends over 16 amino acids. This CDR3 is CSARGPSMDSYNEQFF. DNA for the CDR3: TGCAGTGCTAGAGGCCCTAGTATGGACTCCTACAATGAGCAGTTCTTC.

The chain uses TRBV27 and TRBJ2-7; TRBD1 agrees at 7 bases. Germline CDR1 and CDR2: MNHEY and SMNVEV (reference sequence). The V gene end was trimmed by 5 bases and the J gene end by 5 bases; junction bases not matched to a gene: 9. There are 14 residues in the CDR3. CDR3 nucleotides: TGTGCCAGCAGTCCGAGGACAGGTCGGCACGAGCAGTACTTC. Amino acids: CASSPRTGRHEQYF.

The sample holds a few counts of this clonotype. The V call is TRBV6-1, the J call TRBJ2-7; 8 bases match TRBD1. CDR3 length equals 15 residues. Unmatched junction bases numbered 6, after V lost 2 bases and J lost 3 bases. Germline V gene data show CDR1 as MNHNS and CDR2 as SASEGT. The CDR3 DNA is TGTGCCAGCAGTGAATTTCAACAGGGGGACTACGAGCAGTACTTC. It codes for CASSEFQQGDYEQYF.

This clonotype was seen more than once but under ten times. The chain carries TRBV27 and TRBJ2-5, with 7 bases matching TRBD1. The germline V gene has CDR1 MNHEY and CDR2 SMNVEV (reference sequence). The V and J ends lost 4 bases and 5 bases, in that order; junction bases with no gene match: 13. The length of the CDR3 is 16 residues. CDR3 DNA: TGTGCCAGCAGTTCTCCCAGGGGACAGTTTTGGGAGACCCAGTACTTC. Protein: CASSSPRGQFWETQYF.

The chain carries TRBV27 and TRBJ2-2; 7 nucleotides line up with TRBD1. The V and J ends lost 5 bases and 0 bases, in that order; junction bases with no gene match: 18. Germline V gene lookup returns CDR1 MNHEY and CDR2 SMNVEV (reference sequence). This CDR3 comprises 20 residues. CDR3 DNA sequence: TGTGCCAGCAGTAAACGTACAGGGGCCGCTTCCACAACGAACACCGGGGAGCTGTTTTTT. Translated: CASSKRTGAASTTNTGELFF.

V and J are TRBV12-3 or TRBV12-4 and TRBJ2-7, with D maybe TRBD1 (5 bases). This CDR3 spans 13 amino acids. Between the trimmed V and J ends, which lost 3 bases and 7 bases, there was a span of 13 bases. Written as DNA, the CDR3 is TGTGCCAGCAGTTTTGGGGCATCGAATGAGCAGTACTTC. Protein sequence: CASSFGASNEQYF.

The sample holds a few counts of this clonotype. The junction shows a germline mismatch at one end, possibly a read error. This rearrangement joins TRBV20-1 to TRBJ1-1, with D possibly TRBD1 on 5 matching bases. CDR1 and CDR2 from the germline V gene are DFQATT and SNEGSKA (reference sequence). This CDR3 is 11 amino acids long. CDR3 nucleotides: TGCAGTGCTAGAGAGTGGGACTCTTTTGTCTTT. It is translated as CSAREWDSFVF.

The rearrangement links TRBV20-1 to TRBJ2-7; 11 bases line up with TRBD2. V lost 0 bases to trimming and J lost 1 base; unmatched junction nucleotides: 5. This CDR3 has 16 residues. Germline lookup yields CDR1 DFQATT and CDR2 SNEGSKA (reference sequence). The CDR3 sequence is CSAREASGRYSYEQYF. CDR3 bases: TGCAGTGCTAGAGAGGCTAGCGGGAGGTATTCCTACGAGCAGTACTTC.

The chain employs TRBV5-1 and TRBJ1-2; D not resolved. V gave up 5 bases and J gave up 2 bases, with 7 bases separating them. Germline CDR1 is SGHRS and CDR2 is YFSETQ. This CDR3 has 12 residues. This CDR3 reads CASSGVNYGYTF. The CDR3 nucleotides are TGCGCCAGCAGTGGCGTCAACTATGGCTACACCTTC.

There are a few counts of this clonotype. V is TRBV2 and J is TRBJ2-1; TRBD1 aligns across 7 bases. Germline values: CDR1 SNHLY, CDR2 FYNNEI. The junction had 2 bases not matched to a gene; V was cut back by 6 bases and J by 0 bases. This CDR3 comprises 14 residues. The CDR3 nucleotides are TGTGCCAGCAGGGACAGGCCCTCCTACAATGAGCAGTTCTTC. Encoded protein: CASRDRPSYNEQFF.

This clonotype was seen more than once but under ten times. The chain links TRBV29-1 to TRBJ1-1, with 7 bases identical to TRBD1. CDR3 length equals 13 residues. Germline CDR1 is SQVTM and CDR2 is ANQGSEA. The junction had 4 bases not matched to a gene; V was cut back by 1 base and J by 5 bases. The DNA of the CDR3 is TGCAGCGTTGAAGCCGCCAGGGGGACTGAAGCTTTCTTT. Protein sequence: CSVEAARGTEAFF. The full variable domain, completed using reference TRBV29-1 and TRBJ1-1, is SAVISQKPSRDICQRGTSLTIQCQVDSQVTMMFWYRQQPGQSLTLIATANQGSEATYESGFVIDKFPISRPNLTFSTLTVSNMSPEDSSIYLCSVEAARGTEAFFGQGTRLTVV.

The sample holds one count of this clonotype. DNA for the CDR3: TGCGCCAGCAGCTATGGACAGGGAGGCCAAGAGACCCAGTACTTC. This sequence encodes CASSYGQGGQETQYF. The chain links TRBV5-1 to TRBJ2-5; 8 positions match TRBD1. Germline-derived CDR1 and CDR2 are SGHRS and YFSETQ. CDR3 length equals 15 residues. V lost 3 bases and J lost 1; bases outside the gene matches: 5.

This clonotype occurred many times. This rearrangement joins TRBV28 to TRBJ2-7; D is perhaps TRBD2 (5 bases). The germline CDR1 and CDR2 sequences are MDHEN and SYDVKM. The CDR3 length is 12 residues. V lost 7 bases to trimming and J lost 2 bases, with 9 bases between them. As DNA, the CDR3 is TGTGCCAGCAACCGGGGAGCCTACGAGCAGTACTTC. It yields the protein CASNRGAYEQYF.

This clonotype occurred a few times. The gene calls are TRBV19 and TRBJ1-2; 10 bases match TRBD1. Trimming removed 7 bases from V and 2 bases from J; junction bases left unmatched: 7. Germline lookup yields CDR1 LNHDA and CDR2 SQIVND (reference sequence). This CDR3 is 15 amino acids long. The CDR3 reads CASNGATGGNYGYTF. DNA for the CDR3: TGTGCCAGTAACGGGGCGACAGGGGGCAACTATGGCTACACCTTC.

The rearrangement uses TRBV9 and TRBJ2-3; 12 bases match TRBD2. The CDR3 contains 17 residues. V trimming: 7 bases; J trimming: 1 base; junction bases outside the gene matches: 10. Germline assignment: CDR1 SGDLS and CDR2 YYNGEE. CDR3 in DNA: TGTGCCAGCTCAGCCCCTAGCGGGAGGGCCCGCACAGATACGCAGTATTTT. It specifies CASSAPSGRARTDTQYF.

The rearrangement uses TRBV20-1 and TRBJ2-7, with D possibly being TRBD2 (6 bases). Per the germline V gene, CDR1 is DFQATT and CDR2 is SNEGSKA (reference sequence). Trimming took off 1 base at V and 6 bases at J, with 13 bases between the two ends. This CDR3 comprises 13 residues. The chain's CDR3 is CSARGAGPREQYF. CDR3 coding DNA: TGCAGTGCTAGAGGCGCGGGACCTCGCGAGCAGTACTTC.

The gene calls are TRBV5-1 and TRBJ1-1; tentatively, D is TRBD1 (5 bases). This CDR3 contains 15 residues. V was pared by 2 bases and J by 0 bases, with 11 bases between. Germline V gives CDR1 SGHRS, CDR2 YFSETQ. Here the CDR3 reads CASSFVAGLNTEAFF. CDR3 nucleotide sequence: TGCGCCAGCAGCTTTGTAGCAGGGTTGAACACTGAAGCTTTCTTT. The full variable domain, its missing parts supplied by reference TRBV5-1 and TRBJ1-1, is KAGVTQTPRYLIKTRGQQVTLSCSPISGHRSVSWYQQTPGQGLQFLFEYFSETQRNKGNFPGRFSGRQFSNSRSEMNVSTLELGDSALYLCASSFVAGLNTEAFFGQGTRLTVV.

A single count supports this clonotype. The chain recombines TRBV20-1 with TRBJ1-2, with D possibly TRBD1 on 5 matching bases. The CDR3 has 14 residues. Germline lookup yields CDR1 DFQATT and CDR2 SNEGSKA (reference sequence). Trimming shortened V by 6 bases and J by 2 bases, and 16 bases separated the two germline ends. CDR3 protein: CSAPHPGTNYGYTF. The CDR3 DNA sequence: TGCAGTGCACCCCACCCAGGGACGAACTATGGCTACACCTTC.

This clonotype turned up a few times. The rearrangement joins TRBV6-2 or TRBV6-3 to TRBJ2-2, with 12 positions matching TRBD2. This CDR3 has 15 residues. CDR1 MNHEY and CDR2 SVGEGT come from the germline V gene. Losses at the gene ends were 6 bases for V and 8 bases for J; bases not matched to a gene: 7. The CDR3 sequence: CASRGLAGDWGELFF. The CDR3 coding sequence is TGTGCCAGCAGGGGACTAGCGGGTGACTGGGGGGAGCTGTTTTTT.

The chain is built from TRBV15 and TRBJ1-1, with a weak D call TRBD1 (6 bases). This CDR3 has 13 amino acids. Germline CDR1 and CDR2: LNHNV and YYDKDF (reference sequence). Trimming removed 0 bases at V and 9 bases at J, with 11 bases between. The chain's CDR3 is CATSREIGQKAFF. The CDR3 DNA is TGTGCCACCAGCAGAGAGATCGGACAGAAAGCTTTCTTT.

The CDR3 reads CASSLTRSNNEQFF. The CDR3 DNA follows: TGTGCCAGCAGCTTAACTAGATCGAACAATGAGCAGTTCTTC. The chain uses TRBV7-2 and TRBJ2-1, with a possible D match to TRBD2 (5 bases). This CDR3 is 14 amino acids long. V was shortened by 2 bases and J by 5 bases, with 10 bases between the two germline ends. CDR1 is SGHTA and CDR2 is FQGNSA in the germline V gene.

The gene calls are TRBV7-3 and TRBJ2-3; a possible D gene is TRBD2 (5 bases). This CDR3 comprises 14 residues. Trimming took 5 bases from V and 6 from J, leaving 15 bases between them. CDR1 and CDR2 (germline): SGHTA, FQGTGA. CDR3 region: CASSRTGVVDTQYF. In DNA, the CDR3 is TGTGCCAGCAGCCGGACTGGCGTGGTCGATACGCAGTATTTT.